A selection of T cell receptor beta chains follows, all from one sample in a study of stem cell transplantation in POMP-related autoinflammatory disease. The data were produced by immunoSEQ multiplex PCR, yet TCRdb's version contains in-frame clones alone and is incomplete. The table records 450 to 600 clones, around 88% of them present only once. The starting material was CD4+ follicular helper T cells (Tfh) from PBMCs, obtained before stem cell transplantation. These TCRs come from a human donor with POMP-related autoinflammation and immune dysregulation (PRAID). Each CDR3 is given with its conserved first and last residue. A D gene is named only where the DNA matches it firmly. Clone size is not always given. Where it is, it says once, few, many or a class for expanded clones.

NA	TRBV7-3	TRBJ2-2	NA	TGTGCCAGCAGCTTGGGCCACGCGAACACCGGGGAGCTGTTTTTT	CASSLGHANTGELFF
TRBD2	TRBV7-6	TRBJ2-1	NA	TGTGCCAGCAGCTTGGGACTAGCAGACAATGAGCAGTTCTTC	CASSLGLADNEQFF
NA	TRBV27	TRBJ1-2	NA	TGTGCCAGCAGTTTAAAGGGGTTCGACTATGGCTACACCTTC	CASSLKGFDYGYTF
NA	TRBV2	TRBJ1-3	NA	TGTGCCAGCAGTGAAGGGGCAAATGGAAACACCATATATTTT	CASSEGANGNTIYF
TRBD1	TRBV7-2	TRBJ2-7	NA	TGTGCCAGCACCCAGGGGGCCCACTCCTACGAGCAGTACTTC	CASTQGAHSYEQYF
NA	TRBV5-8	TRBJ2-1	NA	TGTGCCAGCAGCTTCGGCGGAAGCTCCTACAATGAGCAGTTCTTC	CASSFGGSSYNEQFF
NA	TRBV15	TRBJ2-3	NA	TGTGCCACCAGCAGAGAATTAGGGTGGTATGGCACAGATACGCAGTATTTT	CATSRELGWYGTDTQYF
NA	TRBV7-3	TRBJ2-3	NA	TGTGCCAGCAGCAGAAACCCCCGGGATACGCAGTATTTT	CASSRNPRDTQYF
NA	TRBV2	TRBJ2-2	NA	TGTGCCAGCAGTGACAAGAGGTCGGGGGAGCTGTTTTTT	CASSDKRSGELFF
TRBD1	TRBV6-6	TRBJ2-7	NA	TGTGCCAGCAGTTCCGCAGGGGGCAACTCCTACGAGCAGTACTTC	CASSSAGGNSYEQYF
NA	TRBV7-9	TRBJ1-1	NA	TGTGCCAGCAGCTCCCCGGACGGGGGCGGGCAGGTCACTGAAGCTTTCTTT	CASSSPDGGGQVTEAFF
TRBD2	TRBV7-9	TRBJ2-3	NA	TGTGCCAGCAGCTTGGCGGGAGGAACAGATACGCAGTATTTT	CASSLAGGTDTQYF
NA	TRBV5-8	TRBJ1-2	NA	TGTGCCAGCAGCCAAGTGGCGGACAGTGATGGCTACACCTTC	CASSQVADSDGYTF
NA	TRBV5-1	TRBJ2-3	NA	TGCGCCAGCAGCCTCGAAGACACTAGCACAGATACGCAGTATTTT	CASSLEDTSTDTQYF
TRBD1	TRBV7-3	TRBJ2-1	NA	TGTGCCAGCAGCTCCTCCAGGGGGAATGAGCAGTTCTTC	CASSSSRGNEQFF
TRBD2	TRBV10-2	TRBJ2-7	NA	TGCGCCAACAGTGAATGGGGGGGATACTACGAGCAGTACTTC	CANSEWGGYYEQYF
NA	TRBV4-3	TRBJ1-2	NA	TGCGCCAGCAGCCAAGAACCCAGCCTCTATGGCTACACCTTC	CASSQEPSLYGYTF
TRBD2	TRBV6-1	TRBJ2-3	NA	TGTGCCAGCAGTGAAATAGCGGGAAAAGCAGATACGCAGTATTTT	CASSEIAGKADTQYF
NA	TRBV11-2	TRBJ2-7	NA	TGTGCCAGCAGCTTCCCCTCGGCAGGGAACTACGAGCAGTACTTC	CASSFPSAGNYEQYF
NA	TRBV5-1	TRBJ2-5	NA	TGCGCCAGCAGCTTTTTCTTCACCCAAGAGACCCAGTACTTC	CASSFFFTQETQYF
NA	TRBV5-1	TRBJ1-3	NA	TGCGCCAGCAGCCCGCAGGGGCCAGGAAACACCATATATTTT	CASSPQGPGNTIYF
NA	TRBV5-6	TRBJ1-2	NA	TGTGCCAGCAGCCCCGGTGGCCTGTGGTATGGCTACACCTTC	CASSPGGLWYGYTF
NA	TRBV28	TRBJ2-2	NA	TGTGCCAGCAGTTTGGGAACCTCAAACACCGGGGAGCTGTTTTTT	CASSLGTSNTGELFF
NA	TRBV4-2	TRBJ2-7	NA	TGTGCCAGCAGCCAAAACAGCCGACCCAGCTCCTACGAGCAGTACTTC	CASSQNSRPSSYEQYF
NA	TRBV18	TRBJ1-2	NA	TGTGCCAGCTCACCAGGACAGCGGGAGGGCTATGGCTACACCTTC	CASSPGQREGYGYTF
TRBD1	TRBV7-2	TRBJ1-2	NA	TGTGCCAGCAGAAGACAGGGGGCGAACTATGGCTACACCTTC	CASRRQGANYGYTF
NA	TRBV6-5	TRBJ1-5	few	TGTGCCAGCCCCTGGGAACATCAGCCCCAGCATTTT	CASPWEHQPQHF
NA	TRBV19	TRBJ1-2	once	TGTGCCAGTAGTATCAGGGGACACTATGGCTACACCTTC	CASSIRGHYGYTF
NA	TRBV5-5	TRBJ1-2	NA	TGTGCCAGCAGCTTTGGGGGGGCAGAGGGTGGCTACACCTTC	CASSFGGAEGGYTF
NA	TRBV27	TRBJ1-2	NA	TGTGCCAGCGCCCATCAGACGGGGGCTCCCTATGGCTACACCTTC	CASAHQTGAPYGYTF
TRBD1	TRBV28	TRBJ2-3	NA	TGTGCCAGCAGGGCAGGGGGTGGGGGCACAGATACGCAGTATTTT	CASRAGGGGTDTQYF
NA	TRBV2	TRBJ2-3	once	TGTGCCAGCAGTTTAGACAGTCCAAACACAGATACGCAGTATTTT	CASSLDSPNTDTQYF
NA	TRBV19	TRBJ2-5	NA	TGTGCCAGTAGTATCAGGGGAGAGACCCAGTACTTC	CASSIRGETQYF
TRBD1	TRBV19	TRBJ1-1	NA	TGTGCCAGTAGTACCGGACAGGGGGCGGCCCAAATAAAGGCTTTCTTT	CASSTGQGAAQIKAFF
NA	TRBV5-6	TRBJ2-1	NA	TGTGCCAGCAGCTTCGGCGGAAGCTCCTACAATGAGCAGTTCTTC	CASSFGGSSYNEQFF
NA	TRBV11-3	TRBJ1-5	NA	TGTGCCAGCAGCTTAGATGCAGGGGGCAATCAGCCCCAGCATTTT	CASSLDAGGNQPQHF
TRBD1	TRBV19	TRBJ1-5	few	TGTGCCAGTAGTAGACAGGGGAGGTATCAGCCCCAGCATTTT	CASSRQGRYQPQHF
NA	TRBV6-5	TRBJ1-3	NA	TGTGCCAGCAGTTCTGGGGTTTTCTCTGGAAACACCATATATTTT	CASSSGVFSGNTIYF
TRBD2	TRBV19	TRBJ2-1	NA	TGTGCCAGTAGTTCACTAGCGGGAGGGTATGAGCAGTTCTTC	CASSSLAGGYEQFF
TRBD2	TRBV11-2	TRBJ2-5	NA	TGTGCCAGCAGCTTAGGTGGACTAGCGGGGGGAGAGACCCAGTACTTC	CASSLGGLAGGETQYF
TRBD2	TRBV5-1	TRBJ2-3	NA	TGCGCCAGCAGCTCAGCGGGGTTGGCCACAGATACGCAGTATTTT	CASSSAGLATDTQYF
TRBD1	TRBV5-1	TRBJ1-2	NA	TGCGCCAGCAGCTCTTCGAGACAGGGGGTTCTTAATGGCTACACCTTC	CASSSSRQGVLNGYTF